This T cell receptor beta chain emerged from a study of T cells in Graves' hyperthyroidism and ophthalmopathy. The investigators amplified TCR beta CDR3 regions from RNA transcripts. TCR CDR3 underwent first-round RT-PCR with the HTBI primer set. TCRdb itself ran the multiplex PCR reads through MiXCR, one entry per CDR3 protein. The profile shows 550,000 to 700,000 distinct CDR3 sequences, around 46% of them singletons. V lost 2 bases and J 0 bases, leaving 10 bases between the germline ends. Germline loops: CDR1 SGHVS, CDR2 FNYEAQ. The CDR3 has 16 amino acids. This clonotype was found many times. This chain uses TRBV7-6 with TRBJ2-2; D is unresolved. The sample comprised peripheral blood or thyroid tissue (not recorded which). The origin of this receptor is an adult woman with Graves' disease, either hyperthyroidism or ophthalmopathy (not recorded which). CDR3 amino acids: CASSLLRASNTGELFF. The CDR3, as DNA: TGTGCCAGCAGCTTATTAAGGGCTTCGAACACCGGGGAGCTGTTTTTT.